The source of this T cell receptor (beta chain) is a study of blood T cell repertoires in COVID-19. Cohorts were determined from participant-reported clinical history. Data came from immunoSEQ multiplex PCR; TCRdb stores just in-frame clones and leaves some out. The sample contains a few hundred thousand clones, 90% of which appear only once. Sequencing was done on a sample of PBMCs or T cells enriched from blood (not recorded which). This clonotype was sampled from a man aged 25-40 years who had been exposed to COVID-19.

CDR3 DNA: TGTGCCAGCCATCTGGGGGGGAACACTGAAGCTTTCTTT. Translation gives CASHLGGNTEAFF. V is TRBV12-3 or TRBV12-4 and J is TRBJ1-1, with a possible D match to TRBD1 (5 bases). V gave up 8 bases and J gave up 1 base, with 11 bases separating them. The CDR3 consists of 13 residues.